Below are 19 T cell receptor beta chains sequenced from a single sample in a study of cytomegalovirus exposure and HLA in healthy donors (dated by TCRdb to 2016 to 2017). Library method: the immunoSEQ multiplex PCR assay. A mixture of 60 forward primers for TCR Vbeta segments and 13 reverse primers for TCR Jbeta segments was used in the multiplex PCR. TCRdb stores this immuneACCESS table with in-frame sequences only. Part of the clones is absent; in the studies checked, under half of the shortfall reflects unresolved V genes, and no reason is known for the rest. The sample table contains 50,000 to 80,000 clones; only one count was recorded for under 85% of them. The ten biggest clones cover around 5.1% of the sample. The sequencing sample was made of PBMCs. These receptors were taken from a male donor in good health and CMV-seropositive.

This chain joins TRBV28 and TRBJ1-5; the D gene is possibly TRBD1 (5 bases). The germline CDR1 and CDR2 sequences are MDHEN and SYDVKM. V dropped 2 bases and J dropped 0 bases, with 20 bases sitting between them. The CDR3 is made up of 19 amino acids. CDR3 bases: TGTGCCAGCAGTTTACGGAGCGTGGGGGGGATATATAGCAATCAGCCCCAGCATTTT. The encoded protein is CASSLRSVGGIYSNQPQHF.

The genes are TRBV12-5 and TRBJ2-7; no reliable D call. V lost 5 bases and J lost 2, with 7 bases in between. The CDR3 extends over 12 amino acids. Per germline, CDR1 LGHNT and CDR2 FRNRAP. DNA for the CDR3: TGTGCTAGTGGTACAAACCCCTACGAGCAGTACTTC. Protein: CASGTNPYEQYF.

The chain is built from TRBV5-1 and TRBJ1-2; 7 bases match TRBD1. V trimming: 0 bases; J trimming: 13 bases; junction bases outside the gene matches: 9. The CDR3 has 13 residues. CDR1 and CDR2 from the germline V gene are SGHRS and YFSETQ. In nucleotides, the CDR3 is TGCGCCAGCAGCTTGGAGACAGGGTGGTTAATCACCTTC. It yields the protein CASSLETGWLITF. The full variable domain, completed using reference TRBV5-1 and TRBJ1-2, is KAGVTQTPRYLIKTRGQQVTLSCSPISGHRSVSWYQQTPGQGLQFLFEYFSETQRNKGNFPGRFSGRQFSNSRSEMNVSTLELGDSALYLCASSLETGWLITFGSGTRLTVV.

The gene calls are TRBV2 and TRBJ1-5; the match to TRBD1 covers 8 bases. The CDR3 is 16 amino acids. J lost 0 bases, V lost 6 bases, and 7 bases had no gene match. CDR1 SNHLY and CDR2 FYNNEI come from the germline V gene. CDR3 in amino acids: CASSRTGTFSNQPQHF. The CDR3 nucleotides are TGTGCCAGCAGCCGGACAGGGACTTTTAGCAATCAGCCCCAGCATTTT. Full variable domain (rest looked up from reference TRBV2 and TRBJ1-5): EPEVTQTPSHQVTQMGQEVILRCVPISNHLYFYWYRQILGQKVEFLVSFYNNEISEKSEIFDDQFSVERPDGSNFTLKIRSTKLEDSAMYFCASSRTGTFSNQPQHFGDGTRLSIL.

This clone was picked up one time. The V and J genes are TRBV30 and TRBJ2-2, with 8 positions matching TRBD1. This CDR3 spans 12 amino acids. V shed 8 bases, J shed 8 bases, and the junction held 7 bases outside the gene matches. Germline V gene sequence: CDR1 GTSNPN, CDR2 SVGIG (reference sequence). The CDR3 loop is CAVDRVGGELFF. For the CDR3, the DNA is TGTGCCGTGGACAGGGTAGGAGGGGAGCTGTTTTTT.

V gene TRBV18 combines with J gene TRBJ1-6; unclear D gene. Germline V CDR1 and CDR2: KGHSH, LQKENI. CDR3 length equals 13 residues. V lost 5 bases and J lost 9, with 11 bases in between. In nucleotides, the CDR3 is TGTGCCAGCTCATCTAGCCCCCTTTCACCCCTCCACTTT. It encodes CASSSSPLSPLHF.

The J gene is TRBJ2-1, the V gene TRBV10-3, with 7 bases aligning to TRBD1. The germline V gene has CDR1 ENHRY and CDR2 SYGVKD. This CDR3 has 14 residues. Unmatched junction bases numbered 10, after V lost 10 bases and J lost 4 bases. In DNA form, the CDR3 reads TGTGCCACCGAGACCGGGACAGCTTACAATGAGCAGTTCTTC. This codes for CATETGTAYNEQFF.

The rearrangement joins TRBV27 to TRBJ2-1, with 7 bases that match TRBD2. The V gene end was trimmed by 5 bases and the J gene end by 0 bases; junction bases not matched to a gene: 4. The CDR3 extends over 15 amino acids. Germline values: CDR1 MNHEY, CDR2 SMNVEV (reference sequence). The CDR3 loop reads CASSTLAVSYNEQFF. CDR3 nucleotides: TGTGCCAGCAGTACCCTAGCGGTCTCCTACAATGAGCAGTTCTTC.

This clone was seen only a few times. V gene TRBV10-3 combines with J gene TRBJ1-2; D possibly corresponds to TRBD1 (5 bases). The V end lost 1 base, the J end lost 5 bases, and 14 bases lay between the germline ends. The CDR3 totals 15 residues. The V gene's germline CDR1 is ENHRY and CDR2 SYGVKD. This chain's CDR3 is CAISEWKGTGYGYTF. In DNA form, the CDR3 reads TGTGCCATCAGTGAGTGGAAAGGGACTGGATATGGCTACACCTTC.

CDR3 sequence reads: CASSIDRSGQNSPLHF. For the CDR3, the DNA is TGTGCCAGTAGTATAGACCGATCGGGACAGAATTCACCCCTCCACTTT. The genes are TRBV19 and TRBJ1-6; TRBD1 matches 7 bases. The V gene end was trimmed by 0 bases and the J gene end by 7 bases; junction bases not matched to a gene: 6. CDR1 and CDR2 from the germline V gene are LNHDA and SQIVND (reference sequence). The CDR3 contains 16 residues. Full variable domain (outside the CDR3, taken from reference TRBV19 and TRBJ1-6): DGGITQSPKYLFRKEGQNVTLSCEQNLNHDAMYWYRQDPGQGLRLIYYSQIVNDFQKGDIAEGYSVSREKKESFPLTVTSAQKNPTAFYLCASSIDRSGQNSPLHFGNGTRLTVT.

The chain links TRBV5-1 to TRBJ2-7; 7 bases are shared with TRBD1. V was clipped by 4 bases and J by 2 bases; unmatched bases: 6. The CDR3 length is 14 residues. Germline V gene data show CDR1 as SGHRS and CDR2 as YFSETQ. CDR3 region: CASSLGDRTYEQYF. The CDR3 DNA is TGCGCCAGCAGCCTGGGGGACAGAACCTACGAGCAGTACTTC.

This clone was counted between two and nine times. The chain couples TRBV27 to TRBJ1-5; possible D gene TRBD1, 5 bases. The CDR3 runs 15 residues. The V end was cut by 5 bases, the J end by 3 bases, with 14 bases between. Per germline, CDR1 MNHEY and CDR2 SMNVEV (reference sequence). For the CDR3, the DNA is TGTGCCAGCAGTGGGGGGACGGCCAACAATCAGCCCCAGCATTTT. Encoded protein: CASSGGTANNQPQHF.

The chain carries TRBV6-1 and TRBJ2-3, with 10 positions matching TRBD2. The V gene end was trimmed by 2 bases and the J gene end by 4 bases; junction bases not matched to a gene: 3. Germline-derived CDR1 and CDR2 are MNHNS and SASEGT. The CDR3 extends over 15 amino acids. Written as DNA, the CDR3 is TGTGCCAGCAGTGAACTAGCGGGGGATTCAGATACGCAGTATTTT. This codes for CASSELAGDSDTQYF.

This clone occurred a few times. The gene calls are TRBV27 and TRBJ1-3; the D gene is possibly TRBD1 (6 bases). The CDR3 spans 13 residues. Germline V gene sequence: CDR1 MNHEY, CDR2 SMNVEV (reference sequence). Trimming left V 7 bases short and J 2 bases short, with 9 bases between. In DNA form, the CDR3 reads TGTGCCAGCACACAGGGTCCTGGAAACACCATATATTTT. It encodes CASTQGPGNTIYF.

The chain has TRBV7-2 and TRBJ1-1, with D hard to call. V was pared by 3 bases and J by 11 bases, with 10 bases between. This CDR3 spans 11 amino acids. Per germline, CDR1 SGHTA and CDR2 FQGNSA. In nucleotides, the CDR3 is TGTGCCAGCAGCTTTGGTGGCGGGGCTTTCTTT. This sequence encodes CASSFGGGAFF.

V and J are TRBV9 and TRBJ2-3; D is ambiguous. V lost 4 bases to trimming and J lost 4 bases, with 13 bases between them. The CDR3 extends over 14 amino acids. Germline V gene data show CDR1 as SGDLS and CDR2 as YYNGEE. The CDR3 sequence is CASSPGRPPDTQYF. The DNA of the CDR3 is TGTGCCAGCAGCCCAGGCCGCCCTCCAGATACGCAGTATTTT. The full variable domain, in which reference TRBV9 and TRBJ2-3 provide the parts outside the CDR3, is DSGVTQTPKHLITATGQRVTLRCSPRSGDLSVYWYQQSLDQGLQFLIQYYNGEERAKGNILERFSAQQFPDLHSELNLSSLELGDSALYFCASSPGRPPDTQYFGPGTRLTVL.

V usage is TRBV4-3 and J usage is TRBJ2-7; 14 bases map to TRBD2. CDR3 size: 14 residues. Looked up from germline, CDR1 is LGHNA and CDR2 is YSLEER. Germline trimming cut 4 bases from V and 8 bases from J; bases unmatched to any gene: 4. CDR3 DNA sequence: TGCGCCAGCAGCCCACGACTAGCGGGGGGGCAGCAGTACTTC. Translated, it gives CASSPRLAGGQQYF.

The V gene is TRBV4-2, the J gene TRBJ1-5, with D uncertain. CDR1 and CDR2 from the germline V gene are LGHNA and YNFKEQ. This CDR3 comprises 19 residues. V was cut by 3 bases and J by 2 bases, with 23 bases left in between. CDR3 in amino acids: CASSQSPAIDILGNQPQHF. The CDR3 bases are TGTGCCAGCAGCCAGAGTCCCGCCATTGATATATTGGGCAATCAGCCCCAGCATTTT.

The CDR3, as DNA: TGTGCCACCAGCAGAGGAAGGCAGGGGATGAACACTGAAGCTTTCTTT. It specifies CATSRGRQGMNTEAFF. The chain carries TRBV15 and TRBJ1-1; weak D call: TRBD1 (6 bases). V was pared by 1 base and J by 0 bases, with 12 bases between. The CDR3 is 16 residues long. Germline lookup yields CDR1 LNHNV and CDR2 YYDKDF (reference sequence). The whole variable domain, filled in from reference TRBV15 and TRBJ1-1, reads DAMVIQNPRYQVTQFGKPVTLSCSQTLNHNVMYWYQQKSSQAPKLLFHYYDKDFNNEADTPDNFQSRRPNTSFCFLDIRSPGLGDTAMYLCATSRGRQGMNTEAFFGQGTRLTVV.